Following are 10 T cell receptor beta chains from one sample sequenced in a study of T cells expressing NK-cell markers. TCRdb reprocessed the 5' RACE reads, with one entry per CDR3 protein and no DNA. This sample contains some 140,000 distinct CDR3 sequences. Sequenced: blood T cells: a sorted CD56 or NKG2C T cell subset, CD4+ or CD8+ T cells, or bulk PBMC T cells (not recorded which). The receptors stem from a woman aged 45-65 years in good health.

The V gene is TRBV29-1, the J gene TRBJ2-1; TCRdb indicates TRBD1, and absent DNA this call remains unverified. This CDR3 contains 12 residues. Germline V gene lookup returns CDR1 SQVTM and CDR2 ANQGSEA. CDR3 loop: CSVDREYNEQFF.

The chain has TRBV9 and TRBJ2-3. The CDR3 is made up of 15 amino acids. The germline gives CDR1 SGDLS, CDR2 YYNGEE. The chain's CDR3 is CASSVSPTDPDTQYF.

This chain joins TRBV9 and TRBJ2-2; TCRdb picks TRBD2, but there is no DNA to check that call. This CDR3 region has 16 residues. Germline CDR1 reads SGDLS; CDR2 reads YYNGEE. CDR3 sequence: CASSVRTSGSMGELFF.

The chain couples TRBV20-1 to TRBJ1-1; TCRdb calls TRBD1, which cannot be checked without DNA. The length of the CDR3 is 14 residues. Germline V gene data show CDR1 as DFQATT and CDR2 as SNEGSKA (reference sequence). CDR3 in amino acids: CSARDAPTGNEAFF.

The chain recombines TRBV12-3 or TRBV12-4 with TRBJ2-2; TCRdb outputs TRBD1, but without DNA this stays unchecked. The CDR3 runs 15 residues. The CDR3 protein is CASSLGSPPTGELFF.

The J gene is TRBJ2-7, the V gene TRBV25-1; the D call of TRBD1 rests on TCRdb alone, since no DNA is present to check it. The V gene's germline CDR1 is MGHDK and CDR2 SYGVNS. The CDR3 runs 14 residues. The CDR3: CASTPPGTAYEQYF.

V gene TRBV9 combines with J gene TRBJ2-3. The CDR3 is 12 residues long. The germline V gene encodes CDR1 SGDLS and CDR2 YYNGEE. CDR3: CASSGDRDTQYF.

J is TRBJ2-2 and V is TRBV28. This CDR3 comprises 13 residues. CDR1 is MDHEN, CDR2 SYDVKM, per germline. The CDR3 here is CASSLAGAGELFF.

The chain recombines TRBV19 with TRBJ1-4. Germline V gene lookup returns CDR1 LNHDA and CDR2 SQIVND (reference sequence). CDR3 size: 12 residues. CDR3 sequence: CASSIEAEKLFF.

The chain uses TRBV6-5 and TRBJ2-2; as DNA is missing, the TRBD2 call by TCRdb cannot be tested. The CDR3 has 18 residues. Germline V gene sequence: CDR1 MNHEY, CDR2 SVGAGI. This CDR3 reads CASSYLGLAGGSTGELFF.